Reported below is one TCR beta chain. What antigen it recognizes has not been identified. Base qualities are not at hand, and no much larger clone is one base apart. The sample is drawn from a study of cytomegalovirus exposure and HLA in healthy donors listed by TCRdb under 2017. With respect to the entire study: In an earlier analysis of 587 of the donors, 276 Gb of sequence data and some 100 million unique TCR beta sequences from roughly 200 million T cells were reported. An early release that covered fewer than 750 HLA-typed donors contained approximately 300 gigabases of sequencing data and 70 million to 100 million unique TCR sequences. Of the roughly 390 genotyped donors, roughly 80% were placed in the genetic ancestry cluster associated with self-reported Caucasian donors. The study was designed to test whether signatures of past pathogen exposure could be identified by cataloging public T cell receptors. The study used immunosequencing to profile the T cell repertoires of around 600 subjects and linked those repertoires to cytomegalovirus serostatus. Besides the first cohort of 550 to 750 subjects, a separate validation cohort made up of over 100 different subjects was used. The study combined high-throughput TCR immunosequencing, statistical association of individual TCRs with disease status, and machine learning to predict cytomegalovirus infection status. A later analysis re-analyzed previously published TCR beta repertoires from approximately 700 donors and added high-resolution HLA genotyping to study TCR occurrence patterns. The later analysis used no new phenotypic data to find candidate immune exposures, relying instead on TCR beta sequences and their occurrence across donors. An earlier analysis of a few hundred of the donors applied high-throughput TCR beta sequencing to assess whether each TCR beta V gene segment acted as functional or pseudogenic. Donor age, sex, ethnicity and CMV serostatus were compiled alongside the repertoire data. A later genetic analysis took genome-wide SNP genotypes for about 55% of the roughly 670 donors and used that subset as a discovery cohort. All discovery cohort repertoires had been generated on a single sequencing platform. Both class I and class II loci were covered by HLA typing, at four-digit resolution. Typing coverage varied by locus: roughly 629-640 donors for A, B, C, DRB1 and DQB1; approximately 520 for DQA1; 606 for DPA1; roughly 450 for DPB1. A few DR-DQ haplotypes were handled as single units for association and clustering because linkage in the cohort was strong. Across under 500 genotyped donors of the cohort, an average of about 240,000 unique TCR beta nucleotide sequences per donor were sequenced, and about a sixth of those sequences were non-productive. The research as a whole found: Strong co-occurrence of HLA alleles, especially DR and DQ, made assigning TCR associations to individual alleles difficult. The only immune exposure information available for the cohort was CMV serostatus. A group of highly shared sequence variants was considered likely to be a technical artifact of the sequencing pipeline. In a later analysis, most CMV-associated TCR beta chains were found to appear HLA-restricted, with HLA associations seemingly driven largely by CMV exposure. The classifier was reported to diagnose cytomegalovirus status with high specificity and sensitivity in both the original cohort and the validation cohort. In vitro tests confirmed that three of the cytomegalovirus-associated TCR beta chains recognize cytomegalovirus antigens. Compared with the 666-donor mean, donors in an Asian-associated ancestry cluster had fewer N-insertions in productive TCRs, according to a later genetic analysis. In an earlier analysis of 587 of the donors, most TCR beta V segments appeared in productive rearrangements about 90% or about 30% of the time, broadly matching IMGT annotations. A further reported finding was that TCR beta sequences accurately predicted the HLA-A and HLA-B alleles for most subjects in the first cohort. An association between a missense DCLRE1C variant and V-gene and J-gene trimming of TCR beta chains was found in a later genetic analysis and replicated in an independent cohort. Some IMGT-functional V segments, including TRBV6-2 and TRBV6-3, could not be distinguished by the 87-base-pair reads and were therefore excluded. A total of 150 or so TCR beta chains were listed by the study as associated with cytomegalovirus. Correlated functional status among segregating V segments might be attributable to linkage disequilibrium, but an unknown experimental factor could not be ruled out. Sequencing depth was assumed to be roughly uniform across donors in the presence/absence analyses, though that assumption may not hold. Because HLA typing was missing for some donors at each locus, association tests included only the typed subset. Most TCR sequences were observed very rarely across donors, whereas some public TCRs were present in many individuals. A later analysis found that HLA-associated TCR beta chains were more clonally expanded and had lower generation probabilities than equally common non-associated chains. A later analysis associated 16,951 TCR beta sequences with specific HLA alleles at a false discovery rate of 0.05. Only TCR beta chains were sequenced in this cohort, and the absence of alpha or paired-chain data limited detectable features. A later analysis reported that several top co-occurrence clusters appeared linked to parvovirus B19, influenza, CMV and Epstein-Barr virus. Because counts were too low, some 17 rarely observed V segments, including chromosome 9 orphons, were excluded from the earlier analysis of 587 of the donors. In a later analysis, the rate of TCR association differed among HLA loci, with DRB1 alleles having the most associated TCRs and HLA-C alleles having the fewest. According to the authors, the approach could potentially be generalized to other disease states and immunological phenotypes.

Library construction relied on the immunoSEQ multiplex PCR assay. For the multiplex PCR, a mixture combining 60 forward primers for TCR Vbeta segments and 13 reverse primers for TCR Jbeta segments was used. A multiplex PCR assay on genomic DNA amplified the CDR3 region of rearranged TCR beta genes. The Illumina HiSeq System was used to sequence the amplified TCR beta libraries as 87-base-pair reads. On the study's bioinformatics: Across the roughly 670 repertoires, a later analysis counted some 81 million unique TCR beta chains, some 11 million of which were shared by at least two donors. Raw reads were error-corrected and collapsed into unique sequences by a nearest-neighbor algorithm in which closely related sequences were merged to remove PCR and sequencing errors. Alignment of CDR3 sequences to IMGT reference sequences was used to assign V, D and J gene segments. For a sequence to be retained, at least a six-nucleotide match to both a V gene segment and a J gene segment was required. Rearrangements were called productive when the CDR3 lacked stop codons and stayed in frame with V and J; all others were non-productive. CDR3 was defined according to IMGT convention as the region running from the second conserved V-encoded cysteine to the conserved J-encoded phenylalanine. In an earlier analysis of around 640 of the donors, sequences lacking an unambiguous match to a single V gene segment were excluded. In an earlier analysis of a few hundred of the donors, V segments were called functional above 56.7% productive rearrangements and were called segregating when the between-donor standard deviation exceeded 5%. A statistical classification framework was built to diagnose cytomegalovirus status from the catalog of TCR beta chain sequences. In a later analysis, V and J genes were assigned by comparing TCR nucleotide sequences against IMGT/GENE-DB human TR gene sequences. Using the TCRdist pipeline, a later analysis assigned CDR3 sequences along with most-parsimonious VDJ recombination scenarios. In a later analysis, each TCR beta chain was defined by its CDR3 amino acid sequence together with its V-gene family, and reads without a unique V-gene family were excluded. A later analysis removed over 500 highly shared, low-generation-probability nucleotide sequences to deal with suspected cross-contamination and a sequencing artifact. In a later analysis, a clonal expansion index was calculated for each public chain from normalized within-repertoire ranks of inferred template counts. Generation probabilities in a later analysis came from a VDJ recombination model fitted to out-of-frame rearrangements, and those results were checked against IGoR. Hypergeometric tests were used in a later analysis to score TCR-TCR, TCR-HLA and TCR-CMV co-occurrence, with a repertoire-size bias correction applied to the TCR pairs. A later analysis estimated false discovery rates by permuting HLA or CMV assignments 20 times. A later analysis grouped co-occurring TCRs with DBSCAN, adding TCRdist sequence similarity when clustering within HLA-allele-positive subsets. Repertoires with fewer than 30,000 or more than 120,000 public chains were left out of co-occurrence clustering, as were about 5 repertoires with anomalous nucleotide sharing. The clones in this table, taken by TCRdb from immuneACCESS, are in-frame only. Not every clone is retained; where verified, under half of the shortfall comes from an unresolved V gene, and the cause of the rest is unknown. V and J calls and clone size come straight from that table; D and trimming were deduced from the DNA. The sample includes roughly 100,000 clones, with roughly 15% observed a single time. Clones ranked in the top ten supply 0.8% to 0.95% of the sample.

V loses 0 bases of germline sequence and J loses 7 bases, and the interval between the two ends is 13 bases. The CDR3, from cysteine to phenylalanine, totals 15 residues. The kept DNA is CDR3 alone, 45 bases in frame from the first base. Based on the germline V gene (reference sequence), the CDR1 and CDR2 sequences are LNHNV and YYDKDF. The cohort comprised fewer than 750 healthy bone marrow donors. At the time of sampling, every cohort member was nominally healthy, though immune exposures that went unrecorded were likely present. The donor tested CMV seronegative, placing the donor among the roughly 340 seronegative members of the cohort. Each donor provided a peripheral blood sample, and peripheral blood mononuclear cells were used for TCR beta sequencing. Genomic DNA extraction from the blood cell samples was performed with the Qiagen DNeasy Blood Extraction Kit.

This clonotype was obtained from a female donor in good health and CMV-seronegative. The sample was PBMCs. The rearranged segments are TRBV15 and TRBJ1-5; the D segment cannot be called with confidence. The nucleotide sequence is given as TGTGCCACCAGCAGAGATCGTCCTGGACTCCAGCCCCAGCATTTT. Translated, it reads CATSRDRPGLQPQHF.